This is a list of T cell receptor beta chains from one sample in a study of regulatory T cells in long-lasting Graves disease. Each CDR3 protein gets one entry after TCRdb re-called the multiplex PCR reads with MiXCR. The sample lists 300,000 to 500,000 distinct CDR3 sequences, less than 25% seen once, with around 21% in the top ten. The sample was peripheral blood mononuclear cells (PBMCs), taken when the disease was refractory, from a patient treated with antithyroid drugs. These TCRs come from a female donor with Graves disease. Both conserved end residues are part of each CDR3. A D gene is named only where the DNA matches it firmly. Size values are once, few and many counts, or a class for expanded clones, and some rows have none.

>TRBV7-6|TRBJ2-7|15|few|.
CASSPTGGRRYEQYF
TGTGCCAGCAGCCCGACGGGGGGCAGGAGGTACGAGCAGTACTTC
>TRBV29-1|TRBJ1-2|12|many|.
CSVGSVNYGYTF
TGCAGCGTTGGATCCGTAAACTATGGCTACACCTTC
>TRBV27|TRBJ2-7|14|.|TRBD1
CASSLSKGTAIMYF
TGTGCCAGCAGTTTATCGAAGGGGACAGCGATCATGTACTTC
>TRBV7-2|TRBJ1-2|14|many|.
CASSPGRTNYGYTF
TGTGCCAGCAGCCCCGGACGGACTAACTATGGCTACACCTTC
>TRBV28|TRBJ2-7|14|few|TRBD2
CASSYPGREYEQYF
TGTGCCAGCAGTTACCCAGGGAGGGAATACGAGCAGTACTTC
>TRBV11-2|TRBJ2-5|16|many|TRBD2
CASSLGLAGVQETQYF
TGTGCCAGCAGCTTAGGACTAGCGGGAGTCCAAGAGACCCAGTACTTC
>TRBV28|TRBJ2-2|13|many|.
CASSFLKAGELFF
TGTGCCAGCAGTTTCCTAAAGGCCGGGGAGCTGTTTTTT
>TRBV20-1|TRBJ2-4|19|few|.
CSARDLFAQGPLAKNIQYF
TGCAGTGCTAGAGATCTCTTTGCCCAAGGGCCTCTTGCCAAAAACATTCAGTACTTC
>TRBV12-3/TRBV12-4|TRBJ2-7|13|many|.
CASAIAQTYEQYF
TGTGCCAGCGCCATAGCGCAGACCTACGAGCAGTACTTC
>TRBV6-1|TRBJ2-2|13|.|.
CASSDRFTGELFF
TGTGCCAGCAGTGATAGGTTCACCGGGGAGCTGTTTTTT
>TRBV4-3|TRBJ1-6|15|few|TRBD1
CASSQGDRDSSPLHF
TGCGCCAGCAGCCAGGGGGACAGGGACAGTTCACCCCTCCACTTT
>TRBV27|TRBJ2-7|16|many|TRBD2
CASSRVAGGGGSEQYF
TGTGCCAGCAGCCGGGTGGCGGGAGGGGGAGGAAGCGAGCAGTACTTC
>TRBV11-1|TRBJ2-5|16|many|.
CASSLSPGLLQETQYF
TGTGCCAGCAGCTTATCTCCGGGACTCCTACAAGAGACCCAGTACTTC
>TRBV24-1|TRBJ1-1|12|many|.
CATGHPRAEAFF
TGTGCCACCGGACATCCGAGGGCTGAAGCTTTCTTT
>TRBV2|TRBJ1-1|10|many|.
CASSGAEAFF
TGTGCCAGCAGTGGCGCTGAAGCTTTCTTT
>TRBV29-1|TRBJ1-1|11|few|.
CSVGQGPEAFF
TGCAGCGTTGGGCAGGGGCCTGAAGCTTTCTTT
>TRBV20-1|TRBJ2-7|13|many|.
CSVPAQAGYEQYF
TGCAGCGTTCCGGCACAGGCGGGCTACGAGCAGTACTTC
>TRBV7-8|TRBJ1-1|15|many|.
CASSLVQEMNTEAFF
TGTGCCAGCAGCTTGGTGCAGGAGATGAACACTGAAGCTTTCTTT
>TRBV12-3/TRBV12-4|TRBJ2-1|13|.|.
CASSPVQGNEQFF
TGTGCCAGCAGTCCAGTACAGGGAAATGAGCAGTTCTTC
>TRBV27|TRBJ1-1|14|many|TRBD1
CASRGGVLSTEAFF
TGTGCCAGCAGAGGGGGCGTCTTGAGCACTGAAGCTTTCTTT
>TRBV6-1|TRBJ1-5|12|many|.
CASQTDLQPQHF
TGTGCCAGTCAGACAGATCTCCAGCCCCAGCATTTT
>TRBV28|TRBJ2-2|13|many|.
CASSFIPTGELFF
TGTGCCAGCAGTTTCATCCCAACAGGGGAGCTGTTTTTT
>TRBV7-9|TRBJ2-7|16|few|TRBD1
CASSLALGTEDYEQYF
TGTGCCAGCAGCTTAGCCCTTGGGACAGAGGACTACGAGCAGTACTTC
>TRBV27|TRBJ2-7|13|many|.
CASSSTGVWEQYF
TGTGCCAGCAGTTCGACAGGCGTCTGGGAGCAGTACTTC
>TRBV2|TRBJ2-5|13|many|.
CASTWTIQETQYF
TGTGCCAGTACTTGGACTATCCAAGAGACCCAGTACTTC
>TRBV30|TRBJ1-2|14|.|.
CAGSVLGGDYGYTF
TGTGCCGGGAGTGTACTAGGAGGAGACTATGGCTACACCTTC
>TRBV28|TRBJ2-7|15|many|TRBD1
CASSLWDRGVGEQYF
TGTGCCAGCAGTTTATGGGACAGGGGTGTTGGAGAGCAGTACTTC
>TRBV12-3/TRBV12-4|TRBJ2-7|14|many|TRBD1
CASSPDRGRHEQYF
TGTGCCAGCAGTCCAGACAGGGGGCGGCACGAGCAGTACTTC